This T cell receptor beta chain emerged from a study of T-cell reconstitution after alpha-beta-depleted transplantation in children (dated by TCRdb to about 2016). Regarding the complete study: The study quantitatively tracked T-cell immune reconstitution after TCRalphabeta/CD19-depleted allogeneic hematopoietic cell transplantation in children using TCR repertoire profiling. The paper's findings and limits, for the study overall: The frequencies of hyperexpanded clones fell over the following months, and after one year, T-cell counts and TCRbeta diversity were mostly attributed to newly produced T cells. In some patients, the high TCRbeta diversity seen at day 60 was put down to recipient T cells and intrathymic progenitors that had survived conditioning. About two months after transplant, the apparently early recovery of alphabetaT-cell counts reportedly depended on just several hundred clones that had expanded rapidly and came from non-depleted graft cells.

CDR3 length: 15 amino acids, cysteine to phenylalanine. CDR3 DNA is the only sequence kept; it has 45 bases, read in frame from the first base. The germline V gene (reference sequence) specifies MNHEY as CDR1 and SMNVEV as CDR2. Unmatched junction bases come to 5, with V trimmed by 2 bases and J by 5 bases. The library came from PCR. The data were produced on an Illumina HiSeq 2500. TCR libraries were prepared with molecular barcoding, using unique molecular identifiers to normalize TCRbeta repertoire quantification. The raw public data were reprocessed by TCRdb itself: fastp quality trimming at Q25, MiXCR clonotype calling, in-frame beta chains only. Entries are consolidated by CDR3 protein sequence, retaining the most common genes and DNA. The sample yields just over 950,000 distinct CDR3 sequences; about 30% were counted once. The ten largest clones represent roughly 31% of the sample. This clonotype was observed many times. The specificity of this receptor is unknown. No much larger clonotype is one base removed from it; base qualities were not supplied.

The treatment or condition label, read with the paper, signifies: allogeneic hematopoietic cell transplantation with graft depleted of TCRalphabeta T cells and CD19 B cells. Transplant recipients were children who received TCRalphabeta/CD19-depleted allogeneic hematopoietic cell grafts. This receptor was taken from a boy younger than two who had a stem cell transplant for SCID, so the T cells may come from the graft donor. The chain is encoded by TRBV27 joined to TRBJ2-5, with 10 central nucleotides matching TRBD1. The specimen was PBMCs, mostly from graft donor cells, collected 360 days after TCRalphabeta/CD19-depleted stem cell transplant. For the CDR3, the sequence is CASSLGQGVGETQYF. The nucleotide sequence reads TGTGCCAGCAGTTTAGGACAGGGGGTGGGGGAGACCCAGTACTTC.